These T cell receptor beta chains were read from a single sample in a study of blood T cell repertoires in COVID-19. TCRdb's table, derived via immunoSEQ multiplex PCR, lists solely in-frame clones and lacks some. The repertoire holds 200,000 to 250,000 clones, with approximately 81% as singletons. Sample: peripheral blood. Every receptor here comes from a man aged 50 to 59 who had recovered from COVID-19. Both conserved end residues are part of each CDR3. D genes are given only for firm matches.

J gene | V gene | D gene | CDR3 protein
TRBJ1-1 | TRBV18 | TRBD1 | CASSKGKDRGRDTEAFF
TRBJ1-5 | TRBV18 | - | CASSSDSLSNQPQHF
TRBJ1-2 | TRBV7-8 | - | CASSLSFQGNYGYTF
TRBJ2-1 | TRBV18 | TRBD2 | CASSHMTSVSSYNEQFF
TRBJ2-2 | TRBV5-4 | - | CASGKGGLAANTGELFF
TRBJ2-3 | TRBV27 | - | CASSLGMQVGNTQYF
TRBJ1-6 | TRBV28 | - | CASSLIPWAGESPLHF
TRBJ2-5 | TRBV10-2 | - | CASSSPTTGGETQYF
TRBJ1-6 | TRBV15 | TRBD1 | CATSSTGTGLAPLHF
TRBJ2-1 | TRBV19 | TRBD1 | CASTARGTGYNEQFF